One sample yielded the 28 T cell receptor beta chains listed below, sequenced in a study of T cell clonality in common variable immunodeficiency. The assay was immunoSEQ multiplex PCR, and TCRdb's table has in-frame clones only and misses some. Singletons are absent from the sample, which has over 5,500 clones. No antigens are known for them. Study-level findings and limits: In common variable immunodeficiency, TCR beta chains reportedly carried fewer deletions and N-nucleotide insertions.

The sample consisted of peripheral blood mononuclear cells. Source of these receptors: a human donor with common variable immunodeficiency.

A word on this clone: The read terminates 3 residues before the CDR3 end, so the remaining end is supplied by the germline J gene. This chain joins TRBV19 and TRBJ1-2; possibly TRBD1 for D (5 bases). Germline assignment: CDR1 LNHDA and CDR2 SQIVND (reference sequence). The CDR3 has 14 amino acids. The V gene lost 2 bases and the J gene lost 4 bases, with 11 bases spanning the gap. The CDR3 sequence is CASSIKQVSYGYTF. The CDR3 bases that were read are TGTGCCAGTAGTATAAAACAGGTCTCCTATGGC.

This clone was found a few times. The read terminates 3 residues ahead of where the CDR3 ends, so the germline J gene completes it. The rearrangement links TRBV18 to TRBJ2-2; TRBD2 is a possible D gene (6 bases). This CDR3 has 15 amino acids. Germline V lookup: CDR1 KGHSH, CDR2 LQKENI. V was clipped by 1 base and J by 4 bases, with 10 bases between them. The CDR3 loop is CASSPQNGGTGELFF. The CDR3 DNA, read in part, is TGTGCCAGCTCACCACAGAACGGGGGCACCGGGGAG.

This clone was counted a few times. The sequenced part of the CDR3 DNA is TGTGCCAGCAGTGAACGGTCGACAGGGGATACCGAG. It yields the protein CASSERSTGDTE. The whole CDR3 is CASSERSTGDTEQYF. The chain carries TRBV2 and TRBJ2-7, with 8 bases that match TRBD1. With the read ending 3 residues before the CDR3 end, the germline J gene is used to fill in that end. The J segment lost 6 bases and the V segment lost 2 bases, leaving 9 bases of the junction unmatched. The CDR3 loop spans 15 amino acids. Per germline, CDR1 SNHLY and CDR2 FYNNEI.

Worth noting for this clone: The CDR3 end is not reached by the read, which stops 3 residues before it; the germline J gene fills it in. J is TRBJ2-7 and V is TRBV11-2, with TRBD2 matching 13 bases. Losses at the gene ends were 4 bases for V and 3 bases for J; bases not matched to a gene: 3. Germline lookup yields CDR1 SGHAT and CDR2 FQNNGV. The CDR3 contains 15 residues. CDR3 residues: CASSSWTSGSYEQYF. CDR3 DNA (partial): TGTGCCAGCAGCTCTTGGACTAGCGGGAGCTACGAG.

This clone showed up many times. The read terminates 3 residues ahead of where the CDR3 ends, so the germline J gene completes it. The rearrangement uses TRBV10-3 and TRBJ2-3; 9 bases line up with TRBD1. This CDR3 has 16 amino acids. The ends lost 3 bases at V and 3 bases at J; junction bases unmatched: 7. CDR1 ENHRY and CDR2 SYGVKD come from the germline V gene. CDR3 DNA (partial): TGTGCCATCAGTGACCCACAGGGGGCTGCGACAGATACG. This gives the protein CAISDPQGAATDT. The entire CDR3 is CAISDPQGAATDTQYF.

The CDR3 loop is CASSTGADTQYF. The CDR3 bases that were read are TGTGCCAGTAGTACAGGGGCAGATACG. The rearrangement links TRBV19 to TRBJ2-3; a weak D match, TRBD1 (6 bases). Read sequence stops 3 residues before the CDR3 end, and the germline J gene provides the missing end. The length of the CDR3 is 12 residues. V dropped 4 bases and J dropped 4 bases, with 6 bases sitting between them. Germline CDR1 is LNHDA and CDR2 is SQIVND (reference sequence).

This clone has only a few counts. From the germline J gene comes the end of the CDR3, since the read stops 3 residues before it. This chain joins TRBV19 and TRBJ2-1, with TRBD1 as a possible D gene (7 bases). The CDR3 has 14 residues. Looked up from germline, CDR1 is LNHDA and CDR2 is SQIVND (reference sequence). The V gene lost 5 bases and the J gene lost 8 bases, with 16 bases spanning the gap. The CDR3 bases that were read are TGTGCCAGTAGTTTGGAGGGGGCGGATGATGAG. Translating gives CASSLEGADDE. The full CDR3 reads CASSLEGADDEQFF.

This clone was seen many times. The CDR3 sequence: CASSVRGGNNEQFF. The sequenced part of the CDR3 DNA is TGCGCCAGCAGCGTTAGGGGGGGAAACAATGAG. The rearrangement joins TRBV5-1 to TRBJ2-1; a possible D gene is TRBD2 (7 bases). The read terminates 3 residues before the CDR3 end, so the remaining end is supplied by the germline J gene. The V end lost 4 bases, the J end lost 5 bases, and 13 bases lay between the germline ends. Germline CDR1 is SGHRS and CDR2 is YFSETQ. The CDR3 totals 14 residues. The variable domain in full, completed from reference TRBV5-1 and TRBJ2-1, reads KAGVTQTPRYLIKTRGQQVTLSCSPISGHRSVSWYQQTPGQGLQFLFEYFSETQRNKGNFPGRFSGRQFSNSRSEMNVSTLELGDSALYLCASSVRGGNNEQFFGPGTRLTVL.

This clone was observed at least ten times. The sequenced fragment ends 3 residues before the CDR3 boundary, so the rest is inferred from the germline J gene. The chain employs TRBV18 and TRBJ2-7, with TRBD2 matching over 9 bases. Germline V gene sequence: CDR1 KGHSH, CDR2 LQKENI. V was pared by 2 bases and J by 5 bases, with 10 bases of the junction left unmatched. The CDR3 is made up of 16 amino acids. The DNA read from the CDR3 is TGTGCCAGCTCACCATATGGGAGTAGCGGGAGTAACGAG. Translated: CASSPYGSSGSNE. The full CDR3 is CASSPYGSSGSNEQYF.

This clone was counted a few times. The read terminates 3 residues ahead of where the CDR3 ends, so the germline J gene completes it. The chain employs TRBV30 and TRBJ2-7; no reliable D call. This CDR3 has 11 residues. Per the germline V gene, CDR1 is GTSNPN and CDR2 is SVGIG (reference sequence). Trimming shortened V by 5 bases and J by 0 bases, and 5 bases separated the two germline ends. The CDR3 bases that were read are TGTGCCTGGCTTAGCTCCTACGAG. Protein product: CAWLSSYE. The full CDR3 is CAWLSSYEQYF. The whole variable domain, filled in from reference TRBV30 and TRBJ2-7, reads SQTIHQWPATLVQPVGSPLSLECTVEGTSNPNLYWYRQAAGRGLQLLFYSVGIGQISSEVPQNLSASRPQDRQFILSSKKLLLSDSGFYLCAWLSSYEQYFGPGTRLTVT.

With respect to this clone: The sequence runs out 3 residues before the end of the CDR3; the remainder is reconstructed from the germline J gene. The V gene is TRBV20-1, the J gene TRBJ2-1, with 9 bases that match TRBD2. Per the germline V gene, CDR1 is DFQATT and CDR2 is SNEGSKA (reference sequence). This CDR3 region has 14 residues. J lost 0 bases, V lost 3 bases, and 0 bases had no gene match. Incomplete CDR3 DNA: TGCAGTGCTAGTAGCGGGAGCTCCTACAATGAG. Amino acids: CSASSGSSYNE. The full CDR3 reads CSASSGSSYNEQFF.

This clone has a count of ten or more. The read halts 3 residues ahead of the CDR3 end, with the missing end drawn from the germline J gene. This chain links TRBV7-4 with TRBJ1-6, with a tentative D call TRBD1 (6 bases). The CDR3 sequence is 16 residues long. Germline V gene lookup returns CDR1 SGHVT and CDR2 SQSDAQ. Trimming stripped 5 bases from V and 7 bases from J, with 18 bases between. The sequenced CDR3 bases are TGTGCCAGCAGCGTATGGGACAACCCTTTAAATTCACCC. Translated: CASSVWDNPLNSP. The complete CDR3 protein is CASSVWDNPLNSPLHF.

With respect to this clone: The CDR3 goes on 3 residues after the read ends, and that part is filled in from the germline J gene. This rearrangement joins TRBV6-2 or TRBV6-3 to TRBJ2-7; 11 bases are shared with TRBD2. The CDR3 is 13 amino acids. The germline CDR1 and CDR2 sequences are MNHEY and SVGEGT. Germline trimming cut 7 bases from V and 4 bases from J; bases unmatched to any gene: 3. The CDR3 sequence is CASIASGRYEQYF. The sequenced CDR3 bases are TGTGCCAGCATCGCTAGCGGGAGGTACGAG.

At least ten counts were recorded for this clone. The read ends 3 residues early relative to the CDR3; the germline J gene fills the gap. The chain couples TRBV5-1 to TRBJ2-2; D is undetermined. CDR1 is SGHRS and CDR2 is YFSETQ in the germline V gene. The CDR3 extends over 15 amino acids. V was trimmed by 1 base and J by 0 bases, leaving 7 bases between them. The CDR3 here is CASSLLLANTGELFF. CDR3 DNA (partial): TGCGCCAGCAGCTTGCTCCTCGCGAACACCGGGGAG.

This clone has more than one count but fewer than ten. Sequencing ends 3 residues short of the CDR3 end; the germline J gene provides the rest. The genes are TRBV2 and TRBJ2-7; D not resolved. Trimming took 7 bases from V and 5 from J, leaving 12 bases between them. Germline V gene sequence: CDR1 SNHLY, CDR2 FYNNEI. The CDR3 has 12 amino acids. CDR3 bases read: TGTGCCAGCAAACTTTCCCCTAACGAG. Its protein is CASKLSPNE. The whole CDR3 reads CASKLSPNEQYF.

There are a few counts of this clone. One end of the junction fails to match germline, which may point to a read error. The CDR3 goes on 3 residues after the read ends, and that part is filled in from the germline J gene. The J gene is TRBJ2-5, the V gene TRBV7-9; D may be TRBD1 or TRBD2 (7 bases each). Germline V lookup: CDR1 SEHNR, CDR2 FQNEAQ (reference sequence). The CDR3 is 13 residues long. CDR3 sequence reads: CSSRGGDQETQYF. CDR3 DNA (partial): TGTTCCAGCAGGGGGGGGGACCAAGAGACC.

A note on this clone: The missing CDR3 end, 3 residues past where the read stops, is filled in from the germline J gene. The genes are TRBV7-9 and TRBJ2-3; 7 bases are shared with TRBD2. With 3 bases clipped from V and 3 bases from J, the junction kept 3 bases outside the gene matches. CDR3 size: 14 residues. The V gene's germline CDR1 is SEHNR and CDR2 FQNEAQ (reference sequence). Incomplete CDR3 DNA: TGTGCCAGCAGCTTGGGAGCGGGGACAGATACG. Amino acid sequence: CASSLGAGTDT. The whole CDR3 sequence is CASSLGAGTDTQYF. Full variable domain (outside the CDR3, taken from reference TRBV7-9 and TRBJ2-3): DTGVSQNPRHKITKRGQNVTFRCDPISEHNRLYWYRQTLGQGPEFLTYFQNEAQLEKSRLLSDRFSAERPKGSFSTLEIQRTEQGDSAMYLCASSLGAGTDTQYFGPGTRLTVL.

Concerning this clone: The read ends 3 residues early relative to the CDR3; the germline J gene fills the gap. The J gene is TRBJ1-6, the V gene TRBV18, with TRBD1 matching 8 bases. Germline V gene sequence: CDR1 KGHSH, CDR2 LQKENI. The CDR3 covers 15 residues. Trimming cost V 2 bases and J 10 bases; bases outside gene matches: 7. CDR3 loop: CASSPLATGESPLHF. The CDR3 DNA, read in part, is TGTGCCAGCTCACCATTAGCGACAGGGGAATCACCC.

In its sample, this clone was seen a few times. The read gets to within 3 residues of the CDR3 end, and the germline J gene fills in the rest. The rearrangement links TRBV18 to TRBJ2-7, with D tentatively TRBD1 (5 bases). Trimming removed 3 bases at V and 2 bases at J, with 11 bases between. The CDR3 loop spans 14 amino acids. Germline-derived CDR1 and CDR2 are KGHSH and LQKENI. CDR3: CASSPQGTPYEQYF. The covered CDR3 bases are TGTGCCAGCTCACCTCAGGGTACTCCCTACGAG.

Many counts were recorded for this clone. This chain's CDR3 is CASKASQSSYNEQFF. The sequenced CDR3 bases are TGTGCCAGTAAAGCTAGCCAGAGCTCCTACAATGAG. This sequence joins TRBV19 and TRBJ2-1; D might be TRBD2 (5 bases). Read data end 3 residues before the CDR3 end; the end is taken from the germline J gene. V shed 7 bases and J shed 0 bases, with 13 bases lying between them. Germline lookup yields CDR1 LNHDA and CDR2 SQIVND (reference sequence). The CDR3 consists of 15 residues.

At least ten counts were recorded for this clone. With the read ending 3 residues before the CDR3 end, the germline J gene is used to fill in that end. The chain carries TRBV20-1 and TRBJ1-1; D gene uncertain. V was pared by 0 bases and J by 4 bases, with 12 bases between. Germline CDR1 is DFQATT and CDR2 is SNEGSKA (reference sequence). The CDR3 totals 14 residues. The CDR3 region is CSAREAGWRTEAFF. CDR3 bases read: TGCAGTGCTAGAGAGGCGGGCTGGCGCACTGAA.

This clone was recorded at least ten times. The missing CDR3 end, 3 residues past where the read stops, is filled in from the germline J gene. This chain joins TRBV23-1 and TRBJ2-5; D is uncertain. TRBV23-1 is annotated as an ORF whose role is uncertain. Trimming left V 4 bases short and J 3 bases short, with 18 bases between. The CDR3 spans 16 residues. This chain's CDR3 is CASSRYLPKIEETQYF. The sequenced CDR3 bases are TGCGCCAGCAGTCGATATCTACCAAAGATTGAAGAGACC.

In this sample, this clone turned up many times. The read comes to an end 3 residues before the CDR3 does, leaving the germline J gene to fill in the end. The chain uses TRBV10-1 and TRBJ2-3; TRBD1 matches 7 bases. Germline CDR1 reads WNHNN; CDR2 reads SYGVQD (reference sequence). The CDR3 sequence is 15 residues long. Losses at the gene ends were 0 bases for V and 0 bases for J; bases not matched to a gene: 0. The covered CDR3 bases are TGCGCCAGCAGTGAGTCGACAGGGAGCACAGATACG. This encodes CASSESTGSTDT. The full CDR3 protein reads CASSESTGSTDTQYF.

This clone was observed a handful of times. The read stops 3 residues short of the end of the CDR3; the missing end is completed from the germline J gene. V and J are TRBV5-1 and TRBJ2-7; TRBD1 matches 9 bases. The V segment lost 4 bases and the J segment 3 bases; nucleotides outside the gene matches: 5. The germline CDR1 and CDR2 sequences are SGHRS and YFSETQ. The CDR3 runs 14 residues. CDR3 DNA (partial): TGCGCCAGCAGCCCCGGGACAGGGAGCTACGAG. Translating gives CASSPGTGSYE. The whole CDR3 is CASSPGTGSYEQYF.

This clone counts as medium-sized. The observed sequence ends 3 residues before the CDR3 terminus, with the missing tail filled in from the germline J gene. V is TRBV15 and J is TRBJ2-2; TRBD2 matches at 9 bases. This CDR3 spans 15 amino acids. Germline trimming cut 8 bases from V and 8 bases from J; bases unmatched to any gene: 12. Germline CDR1 is LNHNV and CDR2 is YYDKDF (reference sequence). CDR3 DNA (partial): TGTGCCACCCAGGAGGGCCTAGCGGGAAAAGGGGAG. Translation gives CATQEGLAGKGE. The full CDR3 protein is CATQEGLAGKGELFF.

In its sample, this clone was seen a few times. The read finishes 3 residues shy of the CDR3 end, and the germline J gene is used to complete it. V usage is TRBV19 and J usage is TRBJ2-6; 7 bases map to TRBD2. Germline V CDR1 and CDR2: LNHDA, SQIVND (reference sequence). CDR3 length: 16 amino acids. The V segment lost 4 bases and the J segment 0 bases; nucleotides outside the gene matches: 3. The CDR3: CASSTPSGSGANVLTF. The DNA read from the CDR3 is TGTGCCAGTAGTACCCCTAGCGGCTCTGGGGCCAACGTC. The full variable domain, with the rest looked up from reference TRBV19 and TRBJ2-6, is DGGITQSPKYLFRKEGQNVTLSCEQNLNHDAMYWYRQDPGQGLRLIYYSQIVNDFQKGDIAEGYSVSREKKESFPLTVTSAQKNPTAFYLCASSTPSGSGANVLTFGAGSRLTVL.

This clone was counted at least ten times. The CDR3 goes on 3 residues after the read ends, and that part is filled in from the germline J gene. The V call is TRBV19, the J call TRBJ2-1, with D perhaps TRBD2 (6 bases). Germline loops: CDR1 LNHDA, CDR2 SQIVND (reference sequence). V dropped 3 bases and J dropped 3 bases, with 12 bases sitting between them. The CDR3 extends over 15 amino acids. CDR3 protein: CASSMSPGVYNEQFF. The DNA read from the CDR3 is TGTGCCAGTAGTATGTCACCGGGGGTCTACAATGAG.

This clone rates as medium-sized (0.01 to 0.1%). The CDR3 end is not reached by the read, which stops 3 residues before it; the germline J gene fills it in. V gene TRBV19 combines with J gene TRBJ2-6; weak D call: TRBD1 (6 bases). Germline CDR1 and CDR2: LNHDA and SQIVND (reference sequence). This CDR3 region has 14 residues. V was shortened by 7 bases and J by 2 bases, with 9 bases between the two germline ends. The part of the CDR3 DNA that was read is TGTGCCAGTATGACAGGTGCTGGGGCCAACGTC. Protein product: CASMTGAGANV. The whole CDR3 protein is CASMTGAGANVLTF. The full variable domain, its missing parts supplied by reference TRBV19 and TRBJ2-6, is DGGITQSPKYLFRKEGQNVTLSCEQNLNHDAMYWYRQDPGQGLRLIYYSQIVNDFQKGDIAEGYSVSREKKESFPLTVTSAQKNPTAFYLCASMTGAGANVLTFGAGSRLTVL.